This TCR beta chain appears in the sequencing data of a study of OX40 agonist ivuxolimab in advanced cancers. Findings of the study overall: Clonal expansion in partial responders at 0.1-3.0 mg/kg ranked among the lowest. Averaging showed that CD8+ T cells had more expanded clones than CD4+ did.

In the case of this clone: Antigen specificity is unknown.

Data came from immunoSEQ multiplex PCR; TCRdb stores just in-frame clones and leaves some out. The sample includes about 25,000 clones, 80% to 90% of them seen just once. Germline V gene data show CDR1 as LNHDA and CDR2 as SQIVND (reference sequence). V was shortened by 3 bases and J by 2 bases, with 10 bases between the two germline ends. CDR3 length equals 14 residues. This sequence was found in an adult with an advanced solid tumor such as melanoma, head and neck, liver or kidney cancer. Material: CD4+ or CD8+ T cells sorted from blood, obtained in a trial of the OX40 agonist ivuxolimab. The chain links TRBV19 to TRBJ1-1, with TRBD1 as a possible D gene (5 bases). CDR3 in amino acids: CASSMGDLNTEAFF. CDR3 nucleotide sequence: TGTGCCAGTAGTATGGGGGACCTTAACACTGAAGCTTTCTTT.